The clone carrying this T cell receptor (beta chain) was counted between two and nine times. Its target is not known. The sample comes from a study of CD8 T cells in ankylosing spondylitis. TCRdb passed the 5' RACE reads through MiXCR, listing each CDR3 protein once. The sample shows approximately 540,000 distinct CDR3 sequences, more than 9.5% of them seen only once. Study-wide findings and caveats: There was a TCR beta motif, made of eight highly homologous variants, that appeared characteristic of ankylosing spondylitis blood. A number of the motif variants had already been described in reactive arthritis synovial fluid and blood.

The material sequenced was blood, either unsorted or a sorted T cell fraction (not recorded which). The sequence was obtained from a male donor with ankylosing spondylitis.

The CDR3 sequence is CASSPEGTGLAIADTQYF. CDR3 bases: TGTGCCAGCAGCCCCGAAGGAACGGGACTAGCGATCGCAGATACGCAGTATTTT. The chain couples TRBV3-1 to TRBJ2-3; 10 positions agree with TRBD2. The germline V gene has CDR1 LGHDT and CDR2 YNNKEL (reference sequence). V was pared by 4 bases and J by 4 bases, with 14 bases of the junction left unmatched. The CDR3 spans 18 residues.